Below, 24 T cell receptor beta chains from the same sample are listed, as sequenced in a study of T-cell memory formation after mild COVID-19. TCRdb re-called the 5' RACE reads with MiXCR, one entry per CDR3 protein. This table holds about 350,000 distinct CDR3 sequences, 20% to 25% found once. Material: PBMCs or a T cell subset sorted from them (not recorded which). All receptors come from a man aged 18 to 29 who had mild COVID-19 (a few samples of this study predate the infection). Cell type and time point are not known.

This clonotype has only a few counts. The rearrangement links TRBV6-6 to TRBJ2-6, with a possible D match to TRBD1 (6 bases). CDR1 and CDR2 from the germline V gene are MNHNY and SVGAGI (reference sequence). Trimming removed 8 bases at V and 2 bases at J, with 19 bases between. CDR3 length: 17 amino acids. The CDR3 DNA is TGTGCCAGCCGAACAGGGCCCCTGGGGACTGGGGCCAACGTCCTGACTTTC. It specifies CASRTGPLGTGANVLTF.

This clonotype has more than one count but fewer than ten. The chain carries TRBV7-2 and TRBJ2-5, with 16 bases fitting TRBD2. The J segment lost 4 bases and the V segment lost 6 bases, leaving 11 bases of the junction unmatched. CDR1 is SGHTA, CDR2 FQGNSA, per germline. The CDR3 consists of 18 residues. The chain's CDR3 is CASRRVGTSGGAGETQYF. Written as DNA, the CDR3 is TGTGCCAGCAGACGAGTAGGGACTAGCGGGGGGGCCGGAGAGACCCAGTACTTC.

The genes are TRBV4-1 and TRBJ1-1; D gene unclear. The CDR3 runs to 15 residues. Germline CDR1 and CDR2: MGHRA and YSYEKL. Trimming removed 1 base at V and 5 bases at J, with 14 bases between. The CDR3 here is CASSQAGVGRTEAFF. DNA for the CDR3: TGCGCCAGCAGCCAAGCGGGCGTCGGGAGGACTGAAGCTTTCTTT.

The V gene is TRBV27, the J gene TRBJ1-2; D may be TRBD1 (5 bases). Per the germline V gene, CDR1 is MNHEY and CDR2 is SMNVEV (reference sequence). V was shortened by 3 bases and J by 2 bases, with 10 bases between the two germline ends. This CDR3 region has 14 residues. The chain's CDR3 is CASSFRGENYGYTF. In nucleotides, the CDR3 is TGTGCCAGCAGTTTTAGAGGGGAGAACTATGGCTACACCTTC.

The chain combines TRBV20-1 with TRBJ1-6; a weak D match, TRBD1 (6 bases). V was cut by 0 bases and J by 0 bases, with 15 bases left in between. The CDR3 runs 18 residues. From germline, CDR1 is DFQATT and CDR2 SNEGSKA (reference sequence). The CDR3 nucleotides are TGCAGTGCTAGAGATCTCGAGGGGGGTAGCTCCTATAATTCACCCCTCCACTTT. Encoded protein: CSARDLEGGSSYNSPLHF.

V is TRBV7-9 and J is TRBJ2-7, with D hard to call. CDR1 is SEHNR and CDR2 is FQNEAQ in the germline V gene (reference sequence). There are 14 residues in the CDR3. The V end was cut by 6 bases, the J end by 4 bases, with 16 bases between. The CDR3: CASSQSGKGYEQYV. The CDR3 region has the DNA TGTGCCAGCAGTCAAAGTGGCAAAGGTTACGAGCAGTACGTC.

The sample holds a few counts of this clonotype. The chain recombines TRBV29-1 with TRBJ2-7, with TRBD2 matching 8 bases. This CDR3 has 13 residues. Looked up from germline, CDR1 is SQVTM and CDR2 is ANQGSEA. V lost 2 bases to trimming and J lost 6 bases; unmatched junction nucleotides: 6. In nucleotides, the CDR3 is TGCAGCGTTGAACGCGGGGGGTCGGGCGAGCAGTACTTC. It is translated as CSVERGGSGEQYF.

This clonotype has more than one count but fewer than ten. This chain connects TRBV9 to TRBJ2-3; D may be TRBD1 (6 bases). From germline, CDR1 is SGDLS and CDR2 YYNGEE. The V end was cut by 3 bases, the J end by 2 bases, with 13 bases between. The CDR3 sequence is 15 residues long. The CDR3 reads CASSGRTVSTDTQYF. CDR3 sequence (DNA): TGTGCCAGCAGCGGCCGGACAGTCTCCACAGATACGCAGTATTTT.

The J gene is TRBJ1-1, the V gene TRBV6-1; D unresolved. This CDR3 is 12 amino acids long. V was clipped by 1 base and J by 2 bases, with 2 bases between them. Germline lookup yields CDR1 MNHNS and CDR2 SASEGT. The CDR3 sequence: CASSEDNTEAFF. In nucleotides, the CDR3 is TGTGCCAGCAGTGAAGACAACACTGAAGCTTTCTTT.

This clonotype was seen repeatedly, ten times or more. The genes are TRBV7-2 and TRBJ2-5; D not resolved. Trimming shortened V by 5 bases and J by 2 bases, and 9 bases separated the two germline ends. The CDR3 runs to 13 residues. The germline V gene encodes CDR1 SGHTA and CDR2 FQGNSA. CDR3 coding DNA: TGTGCCAGCAGCCCTAGACGACAAGAGACCCAGTACTTC. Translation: CASSPRRQETQYF.

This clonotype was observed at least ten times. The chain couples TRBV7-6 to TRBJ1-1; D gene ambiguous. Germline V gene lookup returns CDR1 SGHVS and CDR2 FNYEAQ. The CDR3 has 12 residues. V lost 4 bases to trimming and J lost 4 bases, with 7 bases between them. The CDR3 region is CASSSFGTEAFF. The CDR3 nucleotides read TGTGCCAGCAGCTCCTTCGGCACTGAAGCTTTCTTT.

CDR3 loop: CAISESASPETQYF. For the CDR3, the DNA is TGTGCCATCAGTGAGTCCGCTAGCCCAGAGACCCAGTACTTC. This sequence joins TRBV10-3 and TRBJ2-5, with D possibly TRBD2 on 5 matching bases. V lost 0 bases and J 4 bases, leaving 9 bases between the germline ends. The length of the CDR3 is 14 residues. Germline assignment: CDR1 ENHRY and CDR2 SYGVKD.

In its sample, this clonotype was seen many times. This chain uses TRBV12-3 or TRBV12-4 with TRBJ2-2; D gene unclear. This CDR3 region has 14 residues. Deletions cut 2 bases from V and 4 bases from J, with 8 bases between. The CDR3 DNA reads TGTGCCAGCAGTTTATGGCAGACCACCGGGGAGCTGTTTTTT. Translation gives CASSLWQTTGELFF.

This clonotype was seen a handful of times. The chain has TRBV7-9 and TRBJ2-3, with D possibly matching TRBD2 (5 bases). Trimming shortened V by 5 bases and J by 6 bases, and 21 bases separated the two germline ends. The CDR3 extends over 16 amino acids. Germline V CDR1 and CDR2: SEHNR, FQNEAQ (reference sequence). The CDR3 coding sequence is TGTGCCAGCAGCAAGGCGGGCGGCGTTATTTGGGATACGCAGTATTTT. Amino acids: CASSKAGGVIWDTQYF.

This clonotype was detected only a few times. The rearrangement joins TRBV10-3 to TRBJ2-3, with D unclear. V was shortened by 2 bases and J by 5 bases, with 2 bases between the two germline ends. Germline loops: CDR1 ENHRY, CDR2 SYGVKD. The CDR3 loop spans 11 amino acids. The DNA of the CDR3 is TGTGCCATCAGTGAGCAAGATACGCAGTATTTT. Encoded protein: CAISEQDTQYF.

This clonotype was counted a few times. The CDR3 nucleotides are TGCGCCAGCAGCGACGGGACCCGCACAGATACGCAGTATTTT. It translates to CASSDGTRTDTQYF. The chain links TRBV5-1 to TRBJ2-3; D may match TRBD1 or TRBD2 (5 bases each). V shed 4 bases and J shed 1 base, with 10 bases lying between them. The CDR3 consists of 14 residues. The germline V gene encodes CDR1 SGHRS and CDR2 YFSETQ.

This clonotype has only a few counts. In DNA, the CDR3 is TGTGCCAGCAGGGGTTGGGGACAGAGCTACGAGCAGTACTTC. Translated, it gives CASRGWGQSYEQYF. J is TRBJ2-7 and V is TRBV12-3 or TRBV12-4; 7 bases line up with TRBD1. Trimming at V came to 6 bases and at J to 3 bases, leaving 8 bases not matched to a gene. The CDR3 loop spans 14 amino acids.

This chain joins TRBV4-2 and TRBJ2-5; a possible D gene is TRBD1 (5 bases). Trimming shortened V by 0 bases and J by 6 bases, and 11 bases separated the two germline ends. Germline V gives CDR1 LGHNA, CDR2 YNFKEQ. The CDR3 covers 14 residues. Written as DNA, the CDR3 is TGTGCCAGCAGCCAAGAAGGACACTTGAAGACCCAGTACTTC. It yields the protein CASSQEGHLKTQYF.

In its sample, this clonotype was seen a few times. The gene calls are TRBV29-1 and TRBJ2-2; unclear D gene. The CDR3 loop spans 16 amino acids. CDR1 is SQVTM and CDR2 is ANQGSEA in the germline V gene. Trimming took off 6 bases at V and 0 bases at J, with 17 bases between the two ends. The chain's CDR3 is CSVELQNSANTGELFF. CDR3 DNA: TGCAGCGTCGAGCTCCAGAACAGCGCGAACACCGGGGAGCTGTTTTTT.

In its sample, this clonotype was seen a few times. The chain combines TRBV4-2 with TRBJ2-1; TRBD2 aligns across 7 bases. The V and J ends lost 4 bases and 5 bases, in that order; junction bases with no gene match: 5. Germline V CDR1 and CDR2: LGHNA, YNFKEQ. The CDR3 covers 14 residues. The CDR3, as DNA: TGTGCCAGCAGCCGGGACCTAGCGGACAATGAGCAGTTCTTC. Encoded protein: CASSRDLADNEQFF.

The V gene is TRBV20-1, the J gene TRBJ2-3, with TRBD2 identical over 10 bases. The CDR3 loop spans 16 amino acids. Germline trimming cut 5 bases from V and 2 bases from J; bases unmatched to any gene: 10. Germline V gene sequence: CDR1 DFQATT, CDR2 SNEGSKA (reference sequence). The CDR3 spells CSAPRYGLAVTDTQYF. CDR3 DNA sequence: TGCAGTGCTCCGAGATATGGACTAGCGGTCACAGATACGCAGTATTTT.

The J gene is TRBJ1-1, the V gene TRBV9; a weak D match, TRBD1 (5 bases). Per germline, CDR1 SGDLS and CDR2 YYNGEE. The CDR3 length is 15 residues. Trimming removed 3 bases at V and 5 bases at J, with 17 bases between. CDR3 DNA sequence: TGTGCCAGCAGCGCCCCACAGGACGGGGGGACTGAAGCTTTCTTT. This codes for CASSAPQDGGTEAFF. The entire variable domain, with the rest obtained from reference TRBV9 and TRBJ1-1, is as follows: DSGVTQTPKHLITATGQRVTLRCSPRSGDLSVYWYQQSLDQGLQFLIQYYNGEERAKGNILERFSAQQFPDLHSELNLSSLELGDSALYFCASSAPQDGGTEAFFGQGTRLTVV.

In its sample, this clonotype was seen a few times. The CDR3 loop reads CASSLVGGPTYEQYF. For the CDR3, the DNA is TGTGCCAGCAGCTTAGTGGGGGGGCCGACTTACGAGCAGTACTTC. The rearrangement uses TRBV7-8 and TRBJ2-7, with D perhaps TRBD2 (7 bases). Per germline, CDR1 SGHVS and CDR2 FQNEAQ. The CDR3 is 15 amino acids. Trimming shortened V by 1 base and J by 4 bases, and 14 bases separated the two germline ends.

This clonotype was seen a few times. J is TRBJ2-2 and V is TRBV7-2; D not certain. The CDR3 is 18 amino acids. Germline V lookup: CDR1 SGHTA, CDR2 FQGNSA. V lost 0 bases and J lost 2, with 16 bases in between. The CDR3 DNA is TGTGCCAGCAGCTTAGCCTTGACGCCAGCAGACAACACCGGGGAGCTGTTTTTT. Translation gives CASSLALTPADNTGELFF.